These 23 T cell receptor beta chains came from one sample sequenced in a study of early T cells in non-severe SARS-CoV-2 infection. TCRdb re-analysed the 5' RACE reads in MiXCR, keeping a single row per CDR3 protein. The data hold tens of thousands of distinct CDR3 sequences, with 9.5% to 15% observed a single time. The sample was whole blood. These receptors all come from an adult who was a healthcare worker with PCR-confirmed SARS-CoV-2 infection or an uninfected control (not recorded which).

This clonotype showed up just a few times. This chain uses TRBV20-1 with TRBJ2-7; the D gene is possibly TRBD1 (5 bases). Trimming took 6 bases from V and 5 from J, leaving 17 bases between them. CDR3 length: 13 residues. Germline V lookup: CDR1 DFQATT, CDR2 SNEGSKA (reference sequence). Here the CDR3 reads CSAAARVRDEQYF. The CDR3 DNA reads TGCAGTGCCGCCGCCAGGGTAAGGGACGAGCAGTACTTC.

On this clonotype itself: The CDR3 ends on some other residue instead of the conserved phenylalanine or tryptophan, so this is likely a read error. No DNA is shown, since the ends of the CDR3 on it are uncertain; the CDR3 is the one TCRdb lists. The chain has TRBV19 and TRBJ2-7; the table's D call TRBD1 went unverified against the DNA. Inclusive of both ends, the CDR3 amounts to 9 amino acids. The germline V gene has CDR1 LNHDA and CDR2 SQIVND (reference sequence). The CDR3: CASPEQGLN.

The gene calls are TRBV2 and TRBJ2-3; 7 bases line up with TRBD1. The CDR3 has 15 amino acids. Germline V gene lookup returns CDR1 SNHLY and CDR2 FYNNEI. The junction had 6 bases not matched to a gene; V was cut back by 6 bases and J by 0 bases. CDR3 coding DNA: TGTGCCAGCAGAGAGACAGGGCTTAGCACAGATACGCAGTATTTT. Translation: CASRETGLSTDTQYF.

The chain uses TRBV7-8 and TRBJ1-5; 10 bases are a match to TRBD1. CDR1 and CDR2 (germline): SGHVS, FQNEAQ. The CDR3 is 15 amino acids. The V gene end was trimmed by 5 bases and the J gene end by 5 bases; junction bases not matched to a gene: 6. The CDR3: CASSRDRGRDQPQHF. The CDR3 region has the DNA TGTGCCAGCAGCCGTGACAGGGGGCGGGATCAGCCCCAGCATTTT.

This clonotype was detected ten times or more. The V gene is TRBV4-1, the J gene TRBJ2-5; D is ambiguous. Germline assignment: CDR1 MGHRA and CDR2 YSYEKL. The CDR3 is 13 amino acids. V was cut by 3 bases and J by 5 bases, with 10 bases left in between. CDR3 DNA: TGCGCCAGCAGCCATGAAGGGAAGGAGACCCAGTACTTC. Translating gives CASSHEGKETQYF.

Many counts were recorded for this clonotype. The chain recombines TRBV6-2 or TRBV6-3 with TRBJ2-7; a possible D gene is TRBD1 (5 bases). This CDR3 region has 14 residues. The V end was cut by 3 bases, the J end by 3 bases, with 12 bases between. Germline values: CDR1 MNHEY, CDR2 SVGEGT. The CDR3 protein is CASSYATGSYEQYF. The CDR3 DNA sequence: TGTGCCAGCAGTTATGCCACAGGAAGCTACGAGCAGTACTTC.

The V call is TRBV7-9, the J call TRBJ2-7, with 10 positions matching TRBD1. Germline V lookup: CDR1 SEHNR, CDR2 FQNEAQ (reference sequence). The J segment lost 5 bases and the V segment lost 7 bases, leaving 5 bases of the junction unmatched. This CDR3 spans 13 amino acids. CDR3: CASIRDRGHEQYF. The CDR3 DNA follows: TGTGCCAGCATCCGGGACAGGGGCCACGAGCAGTACTTC.

The chain joins TRBV9 to TRBJ2-7; D perhaps matches TRBD2 (5 bases). The CDR3 is 13 residues long. Trimming took off 3 bases at V and 2 bases at J, with 9 bases between the two ends. CDR1 and CDR2 (germline): SGDLS, YYNGEE. CDR3 nucleotides: TGTGCCAGCAGCGCGGGGTCAACCTACGAGCAGTACTTC. Its translation: CASSAGSTYEQYF.

The rearrangement uses TRBV6-6 and TRBJ2-1, with D tentatively TRBD1 (6 bases). The CDR3 loop spans 14 amino acids. V was trimmed by 8 bases and J by 10 bases, leaving 21 bases between them. Looked up from germline, CDR1 is MNHNY and CDR2 is SVGAGI (reference sequence). The CDR3 DNA reads TGTGCCAGCTTAAACCTAGGGGGTATAGCAGAGCAGTTCTTC. Its translation: CASLNLGGIAEQFF.

This clonotype was seen more than once but under ten times. The chain joins TRBV7-2 to TRBJ1-6; tentative D call: TRBD1 (6 bases). V was cut by 7 bases and J by 1 base, with 8 bases left in between. This CDR3 region has 14 residues. In germline, CDR1 is SGHTA, CDR2 FQGNSA. CDR3 residues: CASTGVSYNSPLHF. The CDR3 nucleotides are TGTGCCAGCACAGGGGTTTCCTATAATTCACCCCTCCACTTT.

This clonotype was seen more than once but under ten times. CDR3 in DNA: TGTGCCAGCACTGCCAGTGGGTTTGGAGGACCGAACACCGGGGAGCTGTTTTTT. Protein: CASTASGFGGPNTGELFF. The chain employs TRBV28 and TRBJ2-2; maybe TRBD2 (5 bases). This CDR3 is 18 amino acids long. Germline V lookup: CDR1 MDHEN, CDR2 SYDVKM. V was trimmed by 7 bases and J by 0 bases, leaving 21 bases between them. The variable domain in full, completed from reference TRBV28 and TRBJ2-2, reads DVKVTQSSRYLVKRTGEKVFLECVQDMDHENMFWYRQDPGLGLRLIYFSYDVKMKEKGDIPEGYSVSREKKERFSLILESASTNQTSMYLCASTASGFGGPNTGELFFGEGSRLTVL.

This clonotype has a count of ten or more. This chain connects TRBV29-1 to TRBJ2-3, with TRBD2 matching over 9 bases. The CDR3 runs 17 residues. With 0 bases clipped from V and 4 bases from J, the junction kept 11 bases outside the gene matches. Germline CDR1 SQVTM, CDR2 ANQGSEA. CDR3 bases: TGCAGCGTTGAAGATGGCGAACGCGGGAGGGTCGCAGATACGCAGTATTTT. Amino acids: CSVEDGERGRVADTQYF.

This clonotype was counted a few times. The chain joins TRBV7-3 to TRBJ2-1; TRBD1 or TRBD2 may be the D gene (5 bases each). CDR1 is SGHTA, CDR2 FQGTGA, per germline. Trimming stripped 4 bases from V and 5 bases from J, with 15 bases between. This CDR3 has 15 residues. The CDR3 is CASSSYDRGDNEQFF. The CDR3 DNA is TGTGCCAGCAGCTCGTACGACCGGGGCGACAATGAGCAGTTCTTC.

Only a few counts were recorded for this clonotype. The chain links TRBV10-2 to TRBJ1-1, with 9 bases lining up with TRBD1. This CDR3 has 16 residues. Per the germline V gene, CDR1 is WSHSY and CDR2 is SAAADI. The V and J ends lost 7 bases and 3 bases, in that order; junction bases with no gene match: 12. The CDR3 DNA is TGCGCCAGCAAGGGTCGACCCGGGACAGGGCACACTGAAGCTTTCTTT. It is translated as CASKGRPGTGHTEAFF.

At least ten counts were recorded for this clonotype. V gene TRBV20-1 combines with J gene TRBJ1-5, with a weak D call TRBD1 (6 bases). CDR3 length: 17 residues. The germline V and J ends were trimmed by 2 bases and 4 bases, with 21 bases remaining between them. Germline-derived CDR1 and CDR2 are DFQATT and SNEGSKA (reference sequence). CDR3 bases: TGCAGTGCTAGACCTTTAGTACAGGGCAATGGAAATCAGCCCCAGCATTTT. This translates into CSARPLVQGNGNQPQHF.

This clonotype was observed a handful of times. The rearrangement links TRBV7-9 to TRBJ1-6; maybe TRBD1 (6 bases). The length of the CDR3 is 15 residues. With 7 bases removed from V and 9 bases from J, the gap between germline ends came to 19 bases. The V gene's germline CDR1 is SEHNR and CDR2 FQNEAQ (reference sequence). Here the CDR3 DNA reads TGTGCCAGCAAGCCTCCGGGACAATCGAGTTCACCCCTCCACTTT. Amino acids: CASKPPGQSSSPLHF. Drawing the rest from reference TRBV7-9 and TRBJ1-6, the complete variable domain is DTGVSQNPRHKITKRGQNVTFRCDPISEHNRLYWYRQTLGQGPEFLTYFQNEAQLEKSRLLSDRFSAERPKGSFSTLEIQRTEQGDSAMYLCASKPPGQSSSPLHFGNGTRLTVT.

This clonotype was observed many times. This chain connects TRBV7-2 to TRBJ1-1, with D maybe TRBD1 (6 bases). Germline V gene sequence: CDR1 SGHTA, CDR2 FQGNSA. V gave up 6 bases and J gave up 3 bases, with 11 bases separating them. The length of the CDR3 is 13 residues. As DNA, the CDR3 is TGTGCCAGCAGTCGCCAGGGGTACACTGAAGCTTTCTTT. Translated: CASSRQGYTEAFF. Complete variable domain (other parts from reference TRBV7-2 and TRBJ1-1): GAGVSQSPSNKVTEKGKDVELRCDPISGHTALYWYRQSLGQGLEFLIYFQGNSAPDKSGLPSDRFSAERTGGSVSTLTIQRTQQEDSAVYLCASSRQGYTEAFFGQGTRLTVV.

The table lists this clonotype with a few counts. The chain uses TRBV2 and TRBJ2-2, with D tentatively TRBD2 (6 bases). Germline lookup yields CDR1 SNHLY and CDR2 FYNNEI. The CDR3 totals 13 residues. V was shortened by 4 bases and J by 11 bases, with 14 bases between the two germline ends. This chain's CDR3 is CASSVGGNGELFF. CDR3 sequence (DNA): TGTGCCAGCAGTGTCGGGGGAAACGGAGAGCTGTTTTTT.

The V gene is TRBV3-1, the J gene TRBJ1-4, with a possible D match to TRBD1 (5 bases). The V end lost 3 bases, the J end lost 6 bases, and 14 bases lay between the germline ends. The CDR3 loop spans 15 amino acids. Germline V gene lookup returns CDR1 LGHDT and CDR2 YNNKEL (reference sequence). In nucleotides, the CDR3 is TGTGCCAGCAGCCAGGGTGACGGGGCGGATGAAAAACTGTTTTTT. Its translation: CASSQGDGADEKLFF. Full variable domain (missing parts from reference TRBV3-1 and TRBJ1-4): DTAVSQTPKYLVTQMGNDKSIKCEQNLGHDTMYWYKQDSKKFLKIMFSYNNKELIINETVPNRFSPKSPDKAHLNLHINSLELGDSAVYFCASSQGDGADEKLFFGSGTQLSVL.

This clonotype was picked up many times. V and J are TRBV4-2 and TRBJ2-1; TRBD2 aligns across 9 bases. J was trimmed by 4 bases and V by 4 bases; bases with no gene match: 5. The CDR3 runs 15 residues. Germline V CDR1 and CDR2: LGHNA, YNFKEQ. CDR3: CASSRSSGAYNEQFF. The CDR3 coding sequence is TGTGCCAGCAGCCGCTCTAGCGGGGCGTACAATGAGCAGTTCTTC.

This clonotype was seen ten or more times. V gene TRBV5-1 combines with J gene TRBJ2-2; 9 nucleotides align to TRBD2. This CDR3 spans 15 amino acids. The germline CDR1 and CDR2 sequences are SGHRS and YFSETQ. J gave up 5 bases and V 0 bases, and 2 bases lay outside the gene matches. The CDR3 sequence: CASSLDLAGTGELFF. The CDR3 coding sequence is TGCGCCAGCAGCTTGGATCTAGCGGGGACCGGGGAGCTGTTTTTT.

The chain is built from TRBV7-9 and TRBJ1-1; possibly TRBD1 for D (5 bases). Germline V gives CDR1 SEHNR, CDR2 FQNEAQ (reference sequence). The V gene lost 0 bases and the J gene lost 7 bases, with 12 bases spanning the gap. This CDR3 has 14 amino acids. The CDR3: CASSLAGDPLEAFF. The CDR3 DNA reads TGTGCCAGCAGCTTAGCGGGGGACCCCCTTGAAGCTTTCTTT.

This clonotype was detected many times. The genes are TRBV5-1 and TRBJ1-3; D gene ambiguous. Germline CDR1 reads SGHRS; CDR2 reads YFSETQ. The germline V and J ends were trimmed by 4 bases and 0 bases, with 11 bases remaining between them. The CDR3 extends over 15 amino acids. The CDR3 nucleotides are TGCGCCAGCAGCCCGCGTCGAAACTCTGGAAACACCATATATTTT. Protein: CASSPRRNSGNTIYF. The full variable domain, rest sourced from reference TRBV5-1 and TRBJ1-3, is KAGVTQTPRYLIKTRGQQVTLSCSPISGHRSVSWYQQTPGQGLQFLFEYFSETQRNKGNFPGRFSGRQFSNSRSEMNVSTLELGDSALYLCASSPRRNSGNTIYFGEGSWLTVV.